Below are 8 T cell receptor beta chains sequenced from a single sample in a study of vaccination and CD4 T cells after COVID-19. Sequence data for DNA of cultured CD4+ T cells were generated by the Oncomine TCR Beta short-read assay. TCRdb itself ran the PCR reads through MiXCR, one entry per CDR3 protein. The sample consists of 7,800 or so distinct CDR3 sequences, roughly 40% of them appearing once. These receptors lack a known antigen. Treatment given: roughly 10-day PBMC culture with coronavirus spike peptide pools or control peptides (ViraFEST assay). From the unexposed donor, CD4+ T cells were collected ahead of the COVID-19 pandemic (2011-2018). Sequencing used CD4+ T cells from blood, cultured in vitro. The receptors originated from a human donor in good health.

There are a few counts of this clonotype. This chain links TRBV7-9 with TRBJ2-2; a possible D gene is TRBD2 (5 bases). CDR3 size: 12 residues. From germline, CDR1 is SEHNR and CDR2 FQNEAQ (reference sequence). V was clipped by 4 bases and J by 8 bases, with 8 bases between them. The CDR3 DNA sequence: TGTGCCAGCAGCTATAGCGAGGGGGAGCTGTTTTTT. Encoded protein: CASSYSEGELFF.

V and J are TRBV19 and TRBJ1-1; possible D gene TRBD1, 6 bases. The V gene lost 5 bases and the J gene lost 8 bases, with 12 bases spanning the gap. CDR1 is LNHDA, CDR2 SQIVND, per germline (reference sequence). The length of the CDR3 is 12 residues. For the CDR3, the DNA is TGTGCCAGTAGTCATGGGGGCGTGGAAGCTTTCTTT. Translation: CASSHGGVEAFF.

This chain's CDR3 is CASSSLGTDTQYF. The CDR3 coding sequence is TGTGCCAGCTCCTCGCTCGGCACAGATACGCAGTATTTT. V gene TRBV2 combines with J gene TRBJ2-3; D not resolved. Trimming cost V 8 bases and J 1 base, with 10 bases left between them. Germline values: CDR1 SNHLY, CDR2 FYNNEI. The CDR3 has 13 amino acids.

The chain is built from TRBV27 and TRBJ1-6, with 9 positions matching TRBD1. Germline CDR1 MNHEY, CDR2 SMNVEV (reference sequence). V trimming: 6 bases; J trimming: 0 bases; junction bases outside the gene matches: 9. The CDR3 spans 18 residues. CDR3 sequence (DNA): TGTGCCAGCAGCCCCCTTGGGACAGGGAGCTCCTATAATTCACCCCTCCACTTT. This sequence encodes CASSPLGTGSSYNSPLHF.

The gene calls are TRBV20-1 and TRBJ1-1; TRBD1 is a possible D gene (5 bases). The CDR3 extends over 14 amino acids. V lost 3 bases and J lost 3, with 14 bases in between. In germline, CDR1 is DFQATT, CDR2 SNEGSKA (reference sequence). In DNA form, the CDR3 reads TGCAGTGCTAGGGGCAACTTGGGGGACACTGAAGCTTTCTTT. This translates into CSARGNLGDTEAFF.

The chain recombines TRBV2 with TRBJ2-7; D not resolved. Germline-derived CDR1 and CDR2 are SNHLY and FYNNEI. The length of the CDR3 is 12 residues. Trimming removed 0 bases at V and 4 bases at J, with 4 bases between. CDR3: CASSEARYEQYF. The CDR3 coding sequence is TGTGCCAGCAGTGAAGCACGATACGAGCAGTACTTC.

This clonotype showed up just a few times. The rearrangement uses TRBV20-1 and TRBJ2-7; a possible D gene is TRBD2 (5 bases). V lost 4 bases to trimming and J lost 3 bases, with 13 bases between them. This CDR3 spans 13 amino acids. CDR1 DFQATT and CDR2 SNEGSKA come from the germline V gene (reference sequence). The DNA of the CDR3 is TGCAGTGCTATAAGCGGAAATTTCTACGAGCAGTACTTC. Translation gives CSAISGNFYEQYF.

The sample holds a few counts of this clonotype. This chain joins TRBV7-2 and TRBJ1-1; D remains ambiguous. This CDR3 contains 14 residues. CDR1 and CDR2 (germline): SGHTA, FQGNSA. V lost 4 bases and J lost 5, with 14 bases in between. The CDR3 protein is CASSSSRVTTEAFF. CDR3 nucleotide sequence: TGTGCCAGCAGCTCGTCTCGGGTAACAACTGAAGCTTTCTTT.